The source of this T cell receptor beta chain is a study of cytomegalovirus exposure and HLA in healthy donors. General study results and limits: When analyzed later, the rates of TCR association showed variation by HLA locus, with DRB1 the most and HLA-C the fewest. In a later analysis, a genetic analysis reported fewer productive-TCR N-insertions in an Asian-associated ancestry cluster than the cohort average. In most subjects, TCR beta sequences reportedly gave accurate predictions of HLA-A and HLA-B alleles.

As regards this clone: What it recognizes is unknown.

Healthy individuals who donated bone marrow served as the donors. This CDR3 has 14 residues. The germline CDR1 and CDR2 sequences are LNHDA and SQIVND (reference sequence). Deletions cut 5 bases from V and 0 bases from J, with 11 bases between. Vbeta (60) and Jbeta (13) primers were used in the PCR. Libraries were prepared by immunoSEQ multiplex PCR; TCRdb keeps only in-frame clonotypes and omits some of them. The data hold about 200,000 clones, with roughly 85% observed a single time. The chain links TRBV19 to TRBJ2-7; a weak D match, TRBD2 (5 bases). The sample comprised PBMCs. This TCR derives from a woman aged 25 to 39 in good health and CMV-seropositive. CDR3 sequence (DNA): TGTGCCAGTAGTGCTATGCGGGCCTCCTACGAGCAGTACTTC. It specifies CASSAMRASYEQYF.